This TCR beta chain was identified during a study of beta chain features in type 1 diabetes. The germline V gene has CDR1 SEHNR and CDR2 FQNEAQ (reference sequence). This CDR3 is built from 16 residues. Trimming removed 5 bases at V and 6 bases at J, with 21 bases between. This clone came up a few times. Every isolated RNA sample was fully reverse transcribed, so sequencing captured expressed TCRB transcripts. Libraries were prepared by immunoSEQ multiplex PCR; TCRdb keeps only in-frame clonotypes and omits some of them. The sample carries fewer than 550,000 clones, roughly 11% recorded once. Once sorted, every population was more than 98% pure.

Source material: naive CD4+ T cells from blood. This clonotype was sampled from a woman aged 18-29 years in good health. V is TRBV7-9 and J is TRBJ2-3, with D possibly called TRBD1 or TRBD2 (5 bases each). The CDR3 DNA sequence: TGTGCCAGCAGCACCCGGAGGCAGGGCGATGGGGATACGCAGTATTTT. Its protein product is CASSTRRQGDGDTQYF.